This T cell receptor beta chain is from a study of vaccination and CD4 T cells after COVID-19 (dated by TCRdb to the early 2020s). Some background on the complete study: SARS-CoV-2 positivity had been established in the convalescent patients by nasal swab PCR, and mild disease was recorded in several of these patients and severe disease in one. The convalescent cohort included six males and four females, with two Hispanic individuals, seven Caucasians, two Asians and one multiracial person. Two doses of either the Pfizer-BioNTech BNT162b2 vaccine (n=8) or the Moderna mRNA-1273 vaccine (n=2) were administered to participants. Post-COVID blood samples were collected from convalescent patients a median of around 100 days after diagnosis, with a range of about 35 to 170 days. Post-vaccine blood samples were obtained a median of around 74 days after the second vaccine dose, with a range of 14 to 241 days. Overlapping spike peptide pools from SARS-CoV-2 and from the common cold coronaviruses HCoV-NL63, HCoV-OC43 and HCoV-229E were used as culture stimuli. Control cultures used a CEFX viral epitope pool as positive control, an HIV-1 Nef peptide pool as negative control, or no peptide. In 10 COVID-19 convalescent patients and several infection-naive healthy vaccine recipients, the spike-specific CD4+ TCR repertoire before mRNA vaccination was compared with the repertoire after mRNA vaccination.

In the paper's terms, the treatment or condition label means: approximately nine-day PBMC culture with coronavirus spike peptide pools or control peptides (ViraFEST assay). The study used the ViraFEST assay, which expanded antigen-specific T cells with peptide pools and then identified expanded clonotypes by TCR sequencing. Positive SARS-CoV-2 PCR tests in the convalescent patients dated from March to December 2020, before Alpha, Beta and Delta variants emerged in the United States. Each well held two million PBMCs cultured with roughly 9.2 ug/ml peptide pools in IMDM containing around 5% human AB serum and 7.5 to 10 IU/ml IL-2. On days 3 and 7, half of the culture medium was replaced with fresh IL-2-containing medium. After approximately eleven days of culture, CD4+ T cells were isolated by negative selection with the EasySep CD4+ T cell isolation kit. PBMCs were separated from whole blood using Ficoll-Paque Plus gradient centrifugation and then either used fresh or cryopreserved at -140C. In general, triplicate wells were set up for every culture condition.

What the research found in general, with its limitations: Among the post-vaccine SARS-CoV-2-reactive clones in convalescent patients, a median roughly 85% showed up only after vaccination, which suggests vaccine-specific priming. Relatively few convalescent patients were included in the study, and early timepoints after natural infection were not analyzed. Of the vaccine-specific clones found in convalescent patients, nearly all (304 of 307) were mono-reactive for SARS-CoV-2 spike instead of being cross-reactive with common cold coronaviruses. The median count of SARS-CoV-2-reactive clonotypes went up from roughly 21 after infection to a few dozen after vaccination, although the change was not significant.

Library construction relied on PCR. At the Johns Hopkins FTIC core, DNA from the cultured CD4+ T cells underwent TCR sequencing with the Oncomine TCR Beta short-read assay. The QIAamp micro DNA kit was used to extract genomic DNA from the cultured CD4+ T cells. The Oncomine TCR Beta libraries from cultured CD4+ T cells were pooled using unique dual indexes and then sequenced on an Illumina iSeq 100. In the authors' own workflow: Non-productive sequences were removed, and CDR3s that did not start with C, did not end with F or W, or were shorter than 7 amino acids were discarded. The MANAFEST web application identified antigen-specific clonotypes by comparing peptide-stimulated wells against reference wells and other culture wells. To be called positive, a clone needed an FDR below 0.05, an odds ratio above 5, and a productive frequency above 0.1% in at least two of three replicate wells. Clonotypes that were significantly expanded in both SARS-CoV-2 spike wells and at least one common cold coronavirus spike condition were defined as cross-reactive. CDR3 homology was assessed with Levenshtein distances (stringdist) and unrooted phylogenetic trees (ape) in R version 3.6.1. In TCRdb, the public reads were trimmed at Q25 with fastp and aligned with MiXCR, with productive beta chains retained. Entries that share a CDR3 protein sequence are merged under the most common genes and DNA. TCRdb's processing, not the authors' own work, is the source of the V and J calls. For this sample there are 15,000 to 19,000 distinct CDR3 sequences; approximately 53% appear just once. The biggest ten clones account for roughly 12% of the sample.

The CDR3 spans 16 residues, from the cysteine through the phenylalanine. CDR3 DNA is the only sequence kept; it has 48 bases, read in frame from the first base. Sequences LNHDA (CDR1) and SQIVND (CDR2) are obtained from the germline V gene (reference sequence). The V and J ends are trimmed by 3 bases and 2 bases, leaving 13 bases between them. Details on this clonotype: What antigen it recognizes has not been identified. No base quality values were provided; no much bigger clone lies one nucleotide off.

The clonotype was recovered from a human donor who had recovered from COVID-19. Sequencing used CD4+ T cells from blood, cultured in vitro. The chain is encoded by TRBV19 joined to TRBJ2-2, and TRBD2 may be the D gene, going by 5 matching bases. The DNA is TGTGCCAGTAGTATCATGGCTAGCTCAAACACCGGGGAGCTGTTTTTT. Protein translation: CASSIMASSNTGELFF.